What follows are 27 T cell receptor beta chains derived from one specimen sequenced in a study of blood T cell repertoires in COVID-19. TCRdb's table, derived via immunoSEQ multiplex PCR, lists solely in-frame clones and lacks some. This table has 200,000 or so clones, roughly four fifths appearing once. Sequencing was done on a sample of PBMCs or T cells enriched from blood (not recorded which). These receptors all come from a woman aged 50 to 60 who had been exposed to COVID-19.

The gene calls are TRBV14 and TRBJ2-7; 8 nucleotides line up with TRBD2. Germline V gene sequence: CDR1 SGHDN, CDR2 FVKESK. Unmatched junction bases numbered 4, after V lost 4 bases and J lost 5 bases. The length of the CDR3 is 13 residues. This CDR3 reads CASSPGGGNEQYF. The CDR3 DNA sequence: TGTGCCAGCAGCCCCGGGGGGGGCAACGAGCAGTACTTC.

The rearrangement joins TRBV14 to TRBJ2-2; D is unclear. Germline V gene data show CDR1 as SGHDN and CDR2 as FVKESK. Trimming shortened V by 0 bases and J by 1 base, and 12 bases separated the two germline ends. The CDR3 is made up of 17 amino acids. The chain's CDR3 is CASSQDRHRRNTGELFF. The CDR3 bases are TGTGCCAGCAGCCAAGATAGACACCGAAGGAACACCGGGGAGCTGTTTTTT.

The chain combines TRBV18 with TRBJ1-4, with TRBD1 as a possible D gene (6 bases). V lost 5 bases and J lost 4, with 8 bases in between. The CDR3 spans 13 residues. Germline CDR1 and CDR2: KGHSH and LQKENI. The CDR3: CASSRGYNEKLFF. CDR3 in DNA: TGTGCCAGCTCAAGGGGGTATAATGAAAAACTGTTTTTT.

The chain couples TRBV5-5 to TRBJ1-1; a possible D gene is TRBD1 (6 bases). CDR1 SGHKS and CDR2 YYEKEE come from the germline V gene (reference sequence). The CDR3 extends over 14 amino acids. The V end lost 2 bases, the J end lost 1 base, and 9 bases lay between the germline ends. Here the CDR3 reads CASSLQGWNTEAFF. The CDR3 DNA reads as TGTGCCAGCAGCTTACAGGGTTGGAACACTGAAGCTTTCTTT.

This rearrangement joins TRBV19 to TRBJ2-2; D is possibly TRBD2 (7 bases). The CDR3 consists of 15 residues. Trimming cost V 3 bases and J 7 bases, with 15 bases left between them. Germline CDR1 reads LNHDA; CDR2 reads SQIVND (reference sequence). CDR3 sequence: CASSIKGGTFGELFF. As DNA, the CDR3 is TGTGCCAGTAGTATTAAGGGGGGGACTTTCGGGGAGCTGTTTTTT. Together with reference TRBV19 and TRBJ2-2, the CDR3 gives the full variable domain: DGGITQSPKYLFRKEGQNVTLSCEQNLNHDAMYWYRQDPGQGLRLIYYSQIVNDFQKGDIAEGYSVSREKKESFPLTVTSAQKNPTAFYLCASSIKGGTFGELFFGEGSRLTVL.

The chain links TRBV18 to TRBJ1-1; 9 nucleotides align to TRBD1. Losses at the gene ends were 0 bases for V and 5 bases for J; bases not matched to a gene: 4. This CDR3 spans 15 amino acids. Germline CDR1 and CDR2: KGHSH and LQKENI. CDR3 bases: TGTGCCAGCTCACCACCGAGACAGGGGGGGACTGAAGCTTTCTTT. It is translated as CASSPPRQGGTEAFF.

Concerning this clone itself: At the DNA level, this CDR3 is encoded by other sequences in the same sample as well. The chain employs TRBV18 and TRBJ1-2; 8 bases agree with TRBD1. This CDR3 has 13 amino acids. With V trimmed by 3 bases and J by 7 bases, 4 bases remained unmatched. Germline CDR1 reads KGHSH; CDR2 reads LQKENI. The CDR3 is CASSPQGAGGYTF. DNA for the CDR3: TGTGCCAGCTCACCCCAGGGGGCCGGTGGCTACACCTTC. Drawing the rest from reference TRBV18 and TRBJ1-2, the complete variable domain is NAGVMQNPRHLVRRRGQEARLRCSPMKGHSHVYWYRQLPEEGLKFMVYLQKENIIDESGMPKERFSAEFPKEGPSILRIQQVVRGDSAAYFCASSPQGAGGYTFGSGTRLTVV.

The chain links TRBV21-1 to TRBJ1-5; the tabulated D call, TRBD1, remains unverified against the DNA. TRBV21-1 is a pseudogene locus. The CDR3 is made up of 16 amino acids. CDR3 loop: CASSPPGQGKGQPQHF. CDR3 DNA sequence: TGTGCCAGCAGCCCACCCGGACAGGGGAAAGGCCAGCCCCAGCATTTT.

This clone was counted between two and nine times. The chain has TRBV15 and TRBJ1-2; 7 nucleotides agree with TRBD1. After removal of 4 bases from V and 0 bases from J, the junction contained 5 bases not matched to a gene. Per germline, CDR1 LNHNV and CDR2 YYDKDF (reference sequence). CDR3 size: 15 residues. CDR3 DNA: TGTGCCACCAGCATGAGGACAGGAACTAACTATGGCTACACCTTC. Its protein is CATSMRTGTNYGYTF.

The J gene is TRBJ2-5, the V gene TRBV5-1, with TRBD1 matching 7 bases. Germline CDR1 and CDR2: SGHRS and YFSETQ. This CDR3 is built from 15 residues. J lost 5 bases, V lost 1 base, and 8 bases had no gene match. CDR3 protein: CASSLTPGGMETQYF. CDR3 DNA: TGCGCCAGCAGCTTGACCCCAGGGGGAATGGAGACCCAGTACTTC.

V is TRBV28 and J is TRBJ2-7; D is perhaps TRBD2 (6 bases). The ends were cut back, 3 bases at V and 4 bases at J, with 10 bases in the middle. Germline CDR1 MDHEN, CDR2 SYDVKM. The CDR3 has 13 residues. CDR3 DNA sequence: TGTGCCAGCAGTTTCGGGGGTAGGTACGAGCAGTACTTC. Translating gives CASSFGGRYEQYF. Based on the CDR3 plus reference TRBV28 and TRBJ2-7, the full variable domain is DVKVTQSSRYLVKRTGEKVFLECVQDMDHENMFWYRQDPGLGLRLIYFSYDVKMKEKGDIPEGYSVSREKKERFSLILESASTNQTSMYLCASSFGGRYEQYFGPGTRLTVT.

This clone was found once. The V gene is TRBV5-4, the J gene TRBJ2-7; D possibly corresponds to TRBD1 (6 bases). This CDR3 is 14 amino acids long. Germline CDR1 and CDR2: SGHNT and YYREEE (reference sequence). The V and J ends lost 2 bases and 9 bases respectively, with 18 bases between them. CDR3 amino acids: CASSLSGTQVRQYF. CDR3 coding DNA: TGTGCCAGCAGCTTATCCGGGACACAGGTTCGGCAGTACTTC.

This clone was seen a few times. The genes are TRBV28 and TRBJ1-1; D uncertain. The CDR3 totals 12 residues. V shed 6 bases and J shed 7 bases, with 12 bases lying between them. Looked up from germline, CDR1 is MDHEN and CDR2 is SYDVKM. The CDR3 coding sequence is TGTGCCAGCAGGACGGGGTGGGGTGAAGCTTTCTTT. It is translated as CASRTGWGEAFF.

The rearrangement joins TRBV15 to TRBJ1-3, with a possible D match to TRBD1 (5 bases). The V end was cut by 5 bases, the J end by 2 bases, with 16 bases between. The CDR3 runs to 16 residues. CDR1 and CDR2 (germline): LNHNV, YYDKDF (reference sequence). CDR3 DNA sequence: TGTGCCACCAGCTACTTTGGGGCCTCTGCTGGAAACACCATATATTTT. This codes for CATSYFGASAGNTIYF.

This chain links TRBV7-2 with TRBJ1-1; D unresolved. The germline CDR1 and CDR2 sequences are SGHTA and FQGNSA. The CDR3 runs 16 residues. V was clipped by 1 base and J by 0 bases, with 12 bases between them. CDR3 sequence (DNA): TGTGCCAGCAGCTTAGAAGAGGGCAGGTTGAACACTGAAGCTTTCTTT. This encodes CASSLEEGRLNTEAFF. The whole variable domain, filled in from reference TRBV7-2 and TRBJ1-1, reads GAGVSQSPSNKVTEKGKDVELRCDPISGHTALYWYRQSLGQGLEFLIYFQGNSAPDKSGLPSDRFSAERTGGSVSTLTIQRTQQEDSAVYLCASSLEEGRLNTEAFFGQGTRLTVV.

This clone was counted a few times. The chain is built from TRBV4-2 and TRBJ1-2; a possible D gene is TRBD1 (5 bases). CDR1 and CDR2 (germline): LGHNA, YNFKEQ. CDR3 length: 15 amino acids. Between the trimmed V and J ends, which lost 0 bases and 4 bases, there was a span of 12 bases. CDR3 in amino acids: CASSQDLGGTYGYTF. CDR3 in DNA: TGTGCCAGCAGCCAAGATCTCGGGGGGACCTATGGCTACACCTTC.

In its sample, this clone was seen a few times. V gene TRBV4-1 combines with J gene TRBJ2-3, with TRBD2 as a possible D gene (5 bases). Between the trimmed V and J ends, which lost 0 bases and 1 base, there was a span of 8 bases. Per germline, CDR1 MGHRA and CDR2 YSYEKL. The CDR3 is 15 residues long. The CDR3 DNA sequence: TGCGCCAGCAGCCAAGAACCGAGGGGCACAGATACGCAGTATTTT. Amino acids: CASSQEPRGTDTQYF.

The V call is TRBV10-3, the J call TRBJ2-5; D is unclear. Germline values: CDR1 ENHRY, CDR2 SYGVKD. Trimming removed 10 bases at V and 3 bases at J, with 18 bases between. The CDR3 totals 14 residues. The CDR3 DNA sequence: TGTGCCACCGTATCAGGCGATCTTAAAGAGACCCAGTACTTC. Residues: CATVSGDLKETQYF.

J is TRBJ2-5 and V is TRBV9; perhaps TRBD1 as D (6 bases). Germline V gene lookup returns CDR1 SGDLS and CDR2 YYNGEE. Trimming took 4 bases from V and 1 from J, leaving 11 bases between them. This CDR3 comprises 14 residues. CDR3 in amino acids: CASSPLQGQETQYF. The CDR3 DNA reads as TGTGCCAGCAGCCCACTACAGGGCCAAGAGACCCAGTACTTC.

The chain recombines TRBV5-5 with TRBJ1-2, with D possibly TRBD1 on 5 matching bases. Germline CDR1 and CDR2: SGHKS and YYEKEE (reference sequence). This CDR3 contains 18 residues. The ends were cut back, 1 base at V and 4 bases at J, with 23 bases in the middle. The CDR3 protein is CASSLIQVSGTIFYGYTF. CDR3 coding DNA: TGTGCCAGCAGCTTGATCCAAGTGTCAGGGACTATATTCTATGGCTACACCTTC.

The chain has TRBV7-9 and TRBJ2-1, with 7 nucleotides matching TRBD1. The CDR3 covers 13 residues. The V segment lost 7 bases and the J segment 12 bases; nucleotides outside the gene matches: 12. CDR1 is SEHNR and CDR2 is FQNEAQ in the germline V gene (reference sequence). The CDR3 loop reads CASTLSPRTGQFF. The CDR3 DNA reads as TGTGCCAGCACCCTTAGCCCACGGACAGGGCAGTTCTTC. Combining the CDR3 with reference TRBV7-9 and TRBJ2-1 gives the whole variable domain DTGVSQNPRHKITKRGQNVTFRCDPISEHNRLYWYRQTLGQGPEFLTYFQNEAQLEKSRLLSDRFSAERPKGSFSTLEIQRTEQGDSAMYLCASTLSPRTGQFFGPGTRLTVL.

The chain uses TRBV9 and TRBJ2-1; the D is unclear. The germline V gene encodes CDR1 SGDLS and CDR2 YYNGEE. The CDR3 loop spans 13 amino acids. V was trimmed by 8 bases and J by 6 bases, leaving 15 bases between them. The CDR3 sequence is CASSRRVANEQFF. The CDR3 nucleotides are TGTGCCAGTTCGCGTCGGGTGGCCAATGAGCAGTTCTTC.

This chain uses TRBV28 with TRBJ2-7; a weak D match, TRBD1 (6 bases). The CDR3 sequence is 13 residues long. Germline CDR1 is MDHEN and CDR2 is SYDVKM. Trimming pared 7 bases from V and 0 bases from J, leaving 10 bases between. CDR3 region: CASTPGDSYEQYF. CDR3 in DNA: TGTGCCAGCACGCCAGGGGACTCCTACGAGCAGTACTTC.

The V gene is TRBV11-1, the J gene TRBJ2-5; TRBD2 matches at 9 bases. Trimming at V came to 2 bases and at J to 0 bases, leaving 4 bases not matched to a gene. The CDR3 covers 16 residues. Germline V gives CDR1 SGHAT, CDR2 FQDESV (reference sequence). CDR3 protein: CASSLLAGMYQETQYF. In DNA, the CDR3 is TGTGCCAGCAGCTTACTAGCGGGGATGTACCAAGAGACCCAGTACTTC.

This clone has only one observation. The CDR3 spells CASRGGTGSYGYTF. CDR3 bases: TGCGCCAGCAGAGGCGGGACAGGGTCCTATGGCTACACCTTC. This chain links TRBV5-1 with TRBJ1-2; 9 bases map to TRBD1. CDR1 and CDR2 (germline): SGHRS, YFSETQ. Germline trimming cut 5 bases from V and 4 bases from J; bases unmatched to any gene: 6. The CDR3 length is 14 residues.

The chain links TRBV7-8 to TRBJ2-6; the D gene is possibly TRBD2 (5 bases). The germline CDR1 and CDR2 sequences are SGHVS and FQNEAQ. The CDR3 is 14 amino acids. V was clipped by 5 bases and J by 4 bases, with 9 bases between them. The CDR3 bases are TGTGCCAGCAGCACTCCGGGAGGGGCCAACGTCCTGACTTTC. Its translation: CASSTPGGANVLTF.

The chain joins TRBV5-1 to TRBJ2-3, with a weak D call TRBD2 (5 bases). The CDR3 runs 12 residues. V was trimmed by 0 bases and J by 6 bases, leaving 5 bases between them. The germline V gene encodes CDR1 SGHRS and CDR2 YFSETQ. CDR3 DNA sequence: TGCGCCAGCAGCTTGGGAGGGGATACGCAGTATTTT. This sequence encodes CASSLGGDTQYF.